This entry lists 12 T cell receptor beta chains sequenced from one sample in a study of post-analysis software for immune sequencing data. For these receptors, no antigen is known. Study findings and constraints: Four to six TRBV segments were more frequent in patients than controls; TRBV5-6, TRBV5-1 and TRBV20-1 belonged to this group.

Unique molecular identifiers featured in each of the TCR beta cDNA libraries. TCRdb re-derived calls from the PCR reads in MiXCR, one entry per CDR3 protein. The data contain about 380,000 distinct CDR3 sequences, less than 35% of them seen just once; the ten biggest clones take up 13%. The sequenced material came from blood. The receptors were gathered from a girl under 18 with multiple sclerosis.

The chain combines TRBV5-4 with TRBJ1-2; D gene ambiguous. Trimming cost V 3 bases and J 4 bases, with 13 bases left between them. CDR1 is SGHNT, CDR2 YYREEE, per germline (reference sequence). The CDR3 contains 14 residues. The CDR3: CASSSNPSAYGYTF. CDR3 in DNA: TGTGCCAGCAGCTCGAACCCGTCCGCCTATGGCTACACCTTC.

Concerning this clonotype: The junction shows a germline mismatch at one end, possibly a read error. This chain uses TRBV20-1 with TRBJ2-1; 8 nucleotides line up with TRBD2. CDR1 DFQATT and CDR2 SNEGSKA come from the germline V gene (reference sequence). The CDR3 runs to 14 residues. The CDR3 DNA sequence: TGCAGTGCTAGCGGGGGGGACTCCTACAATGGGCAGTTCTTC. It codes for CSASGGDSYNGQFF.

This clonotype has more than one count but fewer than ten. V and J are TRBV12-3 or TRBV12-4 and TRBJ2-3, with D perhaps assigned TRBD1 or TRBD2 (5 bases each). Trimming removed 10 bases at V and 7 bases at J, with 21 bases between. This CDR3 has 14 residues. The DNA for the CDR3 is TGTGCCATCGATTCGGGGCAGGAAAGTAATACGCAGTATTTT. As protein: CAIDSGQESNTQYF.

V and J are TRBV5-6 and TRBJ2-1, with 11 bases identical to TRBD1. The germline V gene encodes CDR1 SGHDT and CDR2 YYEEEE. The CDR3 contains 17 residues. V lost 1 base to trimming and J lost 8 bases; unmatched junction nucleotides: 11. This chain's CDR3 is CASSLWDRGALLDEQFF. CDR3 DNA: TGTGCCAGCAGCTTGTGGGACAGGGGGGCGCTCTTGGATGAGCAGTTCTTC. Drawing the rest from reference TRBV5-6 and TRBJ2-1, the complete variable domain is DAGVTQSPTHLIKTRGQQVTLRCSPKSGHDTVSWYQQALGQGPQFIFQYYEEEERQRGNFPDRFSGHQFPNYSSELNVNALLLGDSALYLCASSLWDRGALLDEQFFGPGTRLTVL.

This clonotype appeared a few times. V is TRBV5-1 and J is TRBJ2-1; 11 positions agree with TRBD2. Germline loops: CDR1 SGHRS, CDR2 YFSETQ. J gave up 4 bases and V 5 bases, and 11 bases lay outside the gene matches. This CDR3 has 17 amino acids. This chain's CDR3 is CASRFETSGASYNEQFF. DNA for the CDR3: TGCGCCAGCAGGTTCGAGACTAGCGGGGCATCTTACAATGAGCAGTTCTTC.

The J gene is TRBJ2-4, the V gene TRBV6-1; possible D gene TRBD2, 5 bases. The V end was cut by 6 bases, the J end by 2 bases, with 11 bases between. CDR1 and CDR2 (germline): MNHNS, SASEGT. This CDR3 comprises 14 residues. The CDR3 DNA reads as TGTGCCAGCAGGGACTCTATCCCCAAAAACATTCAGTACTTC. This gives the protein CASRDSIPKNIQYF.

The chain carries TRBV20-1 and TRBJ1-2, with 7 positions matching TRBD1. The V segment lost 3 bases and the J segment 4 bases; nucleotides outside the gene matches: 8. CDR3 length: 14 residues. CDR1 is DFQATT and CDR2 is SNEGSKA in the germline V gene (reference sequence). The DNA for the CDR3 is TGCAGTGCTAGTAGGGCAGGGGGGACCTATGGCTACACCTTC. Its translation is CSASRAGGTYGYTF.

V is TRBV7-2 and J is TRBJ2-3; D may be TRBD1 (5 bases). The germline V gene has CDR1 SGHTA and CDR2 FQGNSA. The CDR3 consists of 16 residues. V was clipped by 5 bases and J by 2 bases, with 17 bases between them. In DNA, the CDR3 is TGTGCCAGCAGCGGACGAAGGGGCGGAACCACAGATACGCAGTATTTT. Translating it yields CASSGRRGGTTDTQYF.

The V call is TRBV29-1, the J call TRBJ2-1; D may be TRBD2 (5 bases). Germline V CDR1 and CDR2: SQVTM, ANQGSEA. This CDR3 is built from 12 residues. The ends were cut back, 0 bases at V and 14 bases at J, with 14 bases in the middle. CDR3 in amino acids: CSVEDLPGMKFF. The DNA for the CDR3 is TGCAGCGTTGAAGATCTTCCGGGAATGAAGTTCTTC.

V usage is TRBV5-1 and J usage is TRBJ2-7; 7 nucleotides align to TRBD2. Germline CDR1 reads SGHRS; CDR2 reads YFSETQ. Trimming at V came to 0 bases and at J to 5 bases, leaving 8 bases not matched to a gene. This CDR3 is built from 15 residues. The CDR3 loop is CASSLAETSSNEQYF. CDR3 nucleotide sequence: TGCGCCAGCAGCTTGGCCGAGACTAGCAGCAACGAGCAGTACTTC.

The chain carries TRBV6-5 and TRBJ1-1; D is unresolved. Trimming left V 6 bases short and J 1 base short, with 15 bases between. The germline CDR1 and CDR2 sequences are MNHEY and SVGAGI. The CDR3 covers 15 residues. Here the CDR3 DNA reads TGTGCCAGCAGCTCACCGAGCGGTGGGAACACTGAAGCTTTCTTT. As protein: CASSSPSGGNTEAFF.

This clonotype was seen more than once but under ten times. The chain links TRBV20-1 to TRBJ2-3, with a weak D call TRBD1 (6 bases). The V gene's germline CDR1 is DFQATT and CDR2 SNEGSKA (reference sequence). The CDR3 has 13 residues. V lost 8 bases, J lost 2 bases, and 14 bases lay in between. Written as DNA, the CDR3 is TGCAGTAGTGACCCAGGGGTCACAGATACGCAGTATTTT. Amino acid sequence: CSSDPGVTDTQYF.